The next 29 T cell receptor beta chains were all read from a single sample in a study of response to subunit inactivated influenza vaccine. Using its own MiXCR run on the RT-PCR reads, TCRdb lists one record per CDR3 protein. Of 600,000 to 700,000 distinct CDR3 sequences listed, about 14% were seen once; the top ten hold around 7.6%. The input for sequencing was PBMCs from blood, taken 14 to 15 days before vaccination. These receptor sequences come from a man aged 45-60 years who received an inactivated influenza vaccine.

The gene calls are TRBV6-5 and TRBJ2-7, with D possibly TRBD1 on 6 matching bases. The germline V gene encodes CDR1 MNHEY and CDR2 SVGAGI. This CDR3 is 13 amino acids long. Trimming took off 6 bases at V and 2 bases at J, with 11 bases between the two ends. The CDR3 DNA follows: TGTGCCAGCAGCCACAGGGCCCCCTACGAGCAGTACTTC. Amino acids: CASSHRAPYEQYF.

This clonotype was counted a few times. For the CDR3, the DNA is TGCGCCAGCAGCTTGGAGGGACTAGCGGGTCTAGAACTCACAGATACGCAGTATTTT. Its protein product is CASSLEGLAGLELTDTQYF. The gene calls are TRBV5-1 and TRBJ2-3; 12 nucleotides align to TRBD2. The germline CDR1 and CDR2 sequences are SGHRS and YFSETQ. With 0 bases clipped from V and 2 bases from J, the junction kept 10 bases outside the gene matches. The CDR3 has 19 amino acids.

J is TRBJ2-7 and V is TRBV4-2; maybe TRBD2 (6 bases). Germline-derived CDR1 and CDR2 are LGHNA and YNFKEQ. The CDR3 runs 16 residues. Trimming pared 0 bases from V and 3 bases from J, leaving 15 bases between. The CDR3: CASSQDRTNGIYEQYF. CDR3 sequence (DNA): TGTGCCAGCAGCCAAGATAGGACTAACGGAATCTACGAGCAGTACTTC.

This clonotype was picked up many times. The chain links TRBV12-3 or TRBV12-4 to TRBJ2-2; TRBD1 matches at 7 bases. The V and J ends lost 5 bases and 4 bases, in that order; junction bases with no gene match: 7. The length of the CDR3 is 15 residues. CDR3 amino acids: CASSPRQGSTGELFF. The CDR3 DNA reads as TGTGCCAGCAGTCCACGACAGGGAAGCACCGGGGAGCTGTTTTTT.

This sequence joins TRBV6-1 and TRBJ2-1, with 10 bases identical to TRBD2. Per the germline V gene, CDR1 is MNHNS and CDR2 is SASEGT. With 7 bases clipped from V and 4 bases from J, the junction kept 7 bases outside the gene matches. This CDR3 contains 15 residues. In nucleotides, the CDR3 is TGTGCCAGCAATAGAGCGGGGGGGCCGTACAATGAGCAGTTCTTC. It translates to CASNRAGGPYNEQFF.

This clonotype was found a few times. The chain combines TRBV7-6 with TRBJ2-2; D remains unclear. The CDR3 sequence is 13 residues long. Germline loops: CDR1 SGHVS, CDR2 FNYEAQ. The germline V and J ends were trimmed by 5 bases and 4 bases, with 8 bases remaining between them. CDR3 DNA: TGTGCCAGCAGCCCCCCCCCCACCGGGGAGCTGTTTTTT. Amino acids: CASSPPPTGELFF.

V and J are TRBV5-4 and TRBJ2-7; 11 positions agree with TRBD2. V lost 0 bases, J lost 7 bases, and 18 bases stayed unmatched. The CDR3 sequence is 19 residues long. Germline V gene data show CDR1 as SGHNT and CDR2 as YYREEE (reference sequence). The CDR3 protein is CASSLAVIKIAGGLEEQYF. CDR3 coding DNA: TGTGCCAGCAGCTTGGCAGTAATTAAGATAGCGGGAGGGCTAGAAGAGCAGTACTTC.

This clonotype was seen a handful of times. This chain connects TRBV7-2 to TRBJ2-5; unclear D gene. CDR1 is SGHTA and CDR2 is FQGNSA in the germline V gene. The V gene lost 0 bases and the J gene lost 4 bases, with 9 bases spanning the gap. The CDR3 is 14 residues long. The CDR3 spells CASSLARARETQYF. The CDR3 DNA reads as TGTGCCAGCAGCTTAGCCCGGGCACGAGAGACCCAGTACTTC.

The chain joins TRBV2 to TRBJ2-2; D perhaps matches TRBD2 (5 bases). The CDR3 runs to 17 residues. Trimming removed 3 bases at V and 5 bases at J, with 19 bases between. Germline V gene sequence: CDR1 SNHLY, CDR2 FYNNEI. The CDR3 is CASSDPHDYGPTGELFF. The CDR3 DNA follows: TGTGCCAGCAGTGACCCTCACGACTACGGTCCGACCGGGGAGCTGTTTTTT.

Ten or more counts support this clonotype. CDR3 DNA: TGTGCCATCAGGGGACAGGTCCTCGAGCAGTACTTC. Residues: CAIRGQVLEQYF. The chain uses TRBV10-3 and TRBJ2-7, with 8 bases fitting TRBD1. The junction had 4 bases not matched to a gene; V was cut back by 6 bases and J by 6 bases. Germline V CDR1 and CDR2: ENHRY, SYGVKD. This CDR3 region has 12 residues.

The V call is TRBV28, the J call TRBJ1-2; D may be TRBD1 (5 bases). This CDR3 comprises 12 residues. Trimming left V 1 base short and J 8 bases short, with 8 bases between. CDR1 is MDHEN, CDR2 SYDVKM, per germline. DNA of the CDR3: TGTGCCAGCAGTTTATTTGGGGACGGCTACACCTTC. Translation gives CASSLFGDGYTF.

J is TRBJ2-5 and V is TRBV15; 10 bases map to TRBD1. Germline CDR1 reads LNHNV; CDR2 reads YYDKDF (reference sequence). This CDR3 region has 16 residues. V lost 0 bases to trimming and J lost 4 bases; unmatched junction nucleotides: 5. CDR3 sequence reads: CATSREGTGARETQYF. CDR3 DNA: TGTGCCACCAGCAGAGAGGGGACAGGGGCGAGAGAGACCCAGTACTTC.

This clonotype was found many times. In DNA, the CDR3 is TGTGCCACCAGTGATGGCGGGGGCCCCGGGGAGCTGTTTTTT. Amino acid sequence: CATSDGGGPGELFF. The chain couples TRBV24-1 to TRBJ2-2; possible D gene TRBD2, 7 bases. This CDR3 comprises 14 residues. V was clipped by 3 bases and J by 6 bases, with 10 bases between them. Germline-derived CDR1 and CDR2 are KGHDR and SFDVKD.

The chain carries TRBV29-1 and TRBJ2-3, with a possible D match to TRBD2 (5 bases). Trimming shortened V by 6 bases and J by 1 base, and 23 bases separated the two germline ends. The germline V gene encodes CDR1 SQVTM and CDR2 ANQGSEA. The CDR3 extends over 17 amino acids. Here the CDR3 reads CSVGAPRKTGGTDTQYF. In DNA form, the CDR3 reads TGCAGCGTGGGCGCTCCGAGGAAAACCGGGGGCACAGATACGCAGTATTTT.

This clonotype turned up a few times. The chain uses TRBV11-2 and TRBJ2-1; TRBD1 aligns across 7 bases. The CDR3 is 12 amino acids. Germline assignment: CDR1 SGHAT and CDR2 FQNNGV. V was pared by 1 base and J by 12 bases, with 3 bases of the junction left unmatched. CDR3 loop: CASSLGRGWQFF. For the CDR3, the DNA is TGTGCCAGCAGCTTAGGCAGGGGGTGGCAGTTCTTC. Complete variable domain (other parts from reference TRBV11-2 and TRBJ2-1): EAGVAQSPRYKIIEKRQSVAFWCNPISGHATLYWYQQILGQGPKLLIQFQNNGVVDDSQLPKDRFSAERLKGVDSTLKIQPAKLEDSAVYLCASSLGRGWQFFGPGTRLTVL.

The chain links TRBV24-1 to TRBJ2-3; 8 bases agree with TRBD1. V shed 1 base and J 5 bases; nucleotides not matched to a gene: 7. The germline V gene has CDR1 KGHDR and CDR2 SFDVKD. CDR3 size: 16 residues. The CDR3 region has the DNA TGTGCCACCAGTGATTTCGAGACAGGGGTCGGAGATACGCAGTATTTT. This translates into CATSDFETGVGDTQYF.

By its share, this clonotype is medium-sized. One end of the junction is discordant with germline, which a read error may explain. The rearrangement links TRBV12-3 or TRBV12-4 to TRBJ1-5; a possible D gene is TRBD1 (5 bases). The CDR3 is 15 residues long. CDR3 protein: CASSIAGVNNQPQHF. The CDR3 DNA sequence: TGTGCCAGCAGTATAGCGGGGGTCAACAATCAGCCCCAGCATTTT.

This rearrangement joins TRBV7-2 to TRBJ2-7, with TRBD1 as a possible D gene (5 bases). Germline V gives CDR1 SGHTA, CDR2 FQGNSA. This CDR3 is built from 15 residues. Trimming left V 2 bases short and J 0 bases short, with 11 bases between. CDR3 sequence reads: CASSLTYRSSYEQYF. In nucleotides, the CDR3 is TGTGCCAGCAGCTTAACTTACAGGAGCTCCTACGAGCAGTACTTC. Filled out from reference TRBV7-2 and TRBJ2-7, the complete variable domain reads GAGVSQSPSNKVTEKGKDVELRCDPISGHTALYWYRQSLGQGLEFLIYFQGNSAPDKSGLPSDRFSAERTGGSVSTLTIQRTQQEDSAVYLCASSLTYRSSYEQYFGPGTRLTVT.

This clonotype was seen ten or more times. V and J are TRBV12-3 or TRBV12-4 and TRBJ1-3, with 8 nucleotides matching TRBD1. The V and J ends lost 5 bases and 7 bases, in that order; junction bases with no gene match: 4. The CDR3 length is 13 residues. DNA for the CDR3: TGTGCCAGCAGTCAGGGGGCCGGGAACACCATATATTTT. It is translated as CASSQGAGNTIYF.

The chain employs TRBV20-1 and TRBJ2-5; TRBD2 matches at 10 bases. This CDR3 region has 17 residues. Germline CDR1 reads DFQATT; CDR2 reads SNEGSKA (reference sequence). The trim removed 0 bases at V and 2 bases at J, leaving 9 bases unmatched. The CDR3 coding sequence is TGCAGTGCTAGAGATCTGAGAAGCGGGGGGGCACAAGAGACCCAGTACTTC. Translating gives CSARDLRSGGAQETQYF.

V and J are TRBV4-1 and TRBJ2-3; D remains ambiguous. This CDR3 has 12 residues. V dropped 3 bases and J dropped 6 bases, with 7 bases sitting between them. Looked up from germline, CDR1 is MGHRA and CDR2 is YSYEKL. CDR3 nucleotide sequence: TGCGCCAGCAGCCACGAACCGGATACGCAGTATTTT. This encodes CASSHEPDTQYF.

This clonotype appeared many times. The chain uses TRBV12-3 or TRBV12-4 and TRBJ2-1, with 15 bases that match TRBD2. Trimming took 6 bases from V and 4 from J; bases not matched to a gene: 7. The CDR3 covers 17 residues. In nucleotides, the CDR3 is TGTGCCAGCAGCCTGGGACTAGCGGGAGGTCTGTACAATGAGCAGTTCTTC. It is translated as CASSLGLAGGLYNEQFF.

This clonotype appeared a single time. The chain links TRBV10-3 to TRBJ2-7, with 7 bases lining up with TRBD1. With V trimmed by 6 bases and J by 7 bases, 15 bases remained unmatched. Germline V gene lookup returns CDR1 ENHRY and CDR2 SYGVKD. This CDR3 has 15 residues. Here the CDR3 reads CAIRGTTGPPAEQYF. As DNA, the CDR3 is TGTGCCATCAGGGGGACGACAGGGCCCCCGGCGGAGCAGTACTTC.

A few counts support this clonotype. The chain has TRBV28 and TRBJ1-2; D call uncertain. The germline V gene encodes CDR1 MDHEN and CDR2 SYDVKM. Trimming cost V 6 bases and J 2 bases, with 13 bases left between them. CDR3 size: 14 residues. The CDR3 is CASSPPVTNYGYTF. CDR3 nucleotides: TGTGCCAGCAGCCCCCCAGTTACGAACTATGGCTACACCTTC.

The CDR3 reads CSVTGFNGELFF. The CDR3 DNA is TGCAGCGTTACAGGGTTTAACGGGGAGCTGTTTTTT. The chain carries TRBV29-1 and TRBJ2-2; maybe TRBD1 (6 bases). This CDR3 spans 12 amino acids. The V end lost 5 bases, the J end lost 7 bases, and 11 bases lay between the germline ends. Germline CDR1 is SQVTM and CDR2 is ANQGSEA.

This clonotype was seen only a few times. The CDR3 here is CASSQDGDTGDEQYF. CDR3 nucleotide sequence: TGTGCCAGCAGCCAAGATGGGGATACGGGGGACGAGCAGTACTTC. V and J are TRBV4-2 and TRBJ2-7; D is perhaps TRBD2 (6 bases). V was clipped by 0 bases and J by 5 bases, with 14 bases between them. CDR1 is LGHNA and CDR2 is YNFKEQ in the germline V gene. The CDR3 covers 15 residues.

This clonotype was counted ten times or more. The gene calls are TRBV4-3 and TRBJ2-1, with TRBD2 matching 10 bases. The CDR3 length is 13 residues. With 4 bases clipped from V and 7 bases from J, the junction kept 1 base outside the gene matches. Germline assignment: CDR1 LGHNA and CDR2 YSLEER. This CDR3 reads CASSLLAGNEQFF. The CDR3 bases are TGCGCCAGCAGCCTACTAGCGGGAAATGAGCAGTTCTTC.

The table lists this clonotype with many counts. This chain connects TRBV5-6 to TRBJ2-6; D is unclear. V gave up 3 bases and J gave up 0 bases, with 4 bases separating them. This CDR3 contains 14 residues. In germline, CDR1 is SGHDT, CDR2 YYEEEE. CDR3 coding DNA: TGTGCCAGCAGCTCGTACTCTGGGGCCAACGTCCTGACTTTC. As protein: CASSSYSGANVLTF.

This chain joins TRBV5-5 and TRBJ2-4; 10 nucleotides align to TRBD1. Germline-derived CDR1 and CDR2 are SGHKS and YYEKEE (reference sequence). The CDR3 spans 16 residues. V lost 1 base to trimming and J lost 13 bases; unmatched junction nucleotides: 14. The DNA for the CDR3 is TGTGCCAGCAGCTTGATTGAGACAGGGGGCCTTCGGGTCCAGTACTTC. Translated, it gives CASSLIETGGLRVQYF.